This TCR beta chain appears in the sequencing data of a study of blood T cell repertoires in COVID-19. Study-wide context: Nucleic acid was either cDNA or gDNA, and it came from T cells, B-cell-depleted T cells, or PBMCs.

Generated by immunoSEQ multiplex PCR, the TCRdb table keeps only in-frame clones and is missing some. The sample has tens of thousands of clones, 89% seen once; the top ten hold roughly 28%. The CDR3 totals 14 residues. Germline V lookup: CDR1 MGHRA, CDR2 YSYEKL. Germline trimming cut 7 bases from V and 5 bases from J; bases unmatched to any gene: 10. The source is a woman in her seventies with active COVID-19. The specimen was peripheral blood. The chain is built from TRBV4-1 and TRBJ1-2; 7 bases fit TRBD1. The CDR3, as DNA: TGCGCCAGCACCCCGTCCGGGACAGATTATGGCTACACCTTC. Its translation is CASTPSGTDYGYTF.